This T cell receptor (beta chain) comes out of a study of blood T cell repertoires in COVID-19. Turning to the study itself: Acute and convalescent COVID-19 samples came from the United States, Italy and Spain. PBMCs, B-cell-depleted T cells, or T cells were the source of the cDNA or gDNA that made up the material.

The CDR3 loop spans 16 amino acids. V shed 8 bases, J shed 2 bases, and the junction held 9 bases outside the gene matches. Germline CDR1 is SNHLY and CDR2 is FYNNEI. TCRdb's copy holds only in-frame clones and misses some; the assay was immunoSEQ multiplex PCR. The sample yields around 70,000 clones, 80% seen once. This clone was counted a few times. The chain joins TRBV2 to TRBJ2-2; 9 bases align to TRBD1. The sample comprised peripheral blood. This clonotype originated in a man in his 70s who had recovered from COVID-19. The CDR3 DNA reads as TGTGCCAGCGCACGGACAGGGGAACTCAACACCGGGGAGCTGTTTTTT. This codes for CASARTGELNTGELFF.